Following are 11 T cell receptor beta chains from one sample sequenced in a study of immune evolution from preneoplasia to lung adenocarcinoma. The method was immunoSEQ multiplex PCR; TCRdb's version includes in-frame clones alone and lacks a portion of them. The sample has 9,900 or so clones; about 84% are singletons. Sequencing used FFPE minimally invasive lung adenocarcinoma tissue. The receptors here all came from a person aged 70 to 80 with lung adenocarcinoma.

The chain carries TRBV6-1 and TRBJ2-7, with 7 nucleotides matching TRBD1. Trimming at V came to 4 bases and at J to 7 bases, leaving 7 bases not matched to a gene. The length of the CDR3 is 13 residues. Germline CDR1 is MNHNS and CDR2 is SASEGT. DNA for the CDR3: TGTGCCAGCAGTGCTAACAGGGGCAGGGAGCAGTACTTC. Encoded protein: CASSANRGREQYF.

J is TRBJ2-7 and V is TRBV29-1, with D uncertain. Trimming removed 3 bases from V and 6 bases from J, with 15 bases in between. Germline V gives CDR1 SQVTM, CDR2 ANQGSEA. The length of the CDR3 is 13 residues. Here the CDR3 DNA reads TGCAGCGTTGAGTCTAGAAGGGATGGCGAGCAGTACTTC. This sequence encodes CSVESRRDGEQYF.

The chain uses TRBV9 and TRBJ2-3; 9 nucleotides agree with TRBD1. This CDR3 contains 15 residues. The germline CDR1 and CDR2 sequences are SGDLS and YYNGEE. V was clipped by 3 bases and J by 2 bases; unmatched bases: 4. In DNA, the CDR3 is TGTGCCAGCAGCGCCGGGGACAGGGACACAGATACGCAGTATTTT. Its translation is CASSAGDRDTDTQYF.

The V and J genes are TRBV18 and TRBJ1-1, with D unclear. The V gene lost 3 bases and the J gene lost 8 bases, with 16 bases spanning the gap. The CDR3 is 14 amino acids. Germline V gene lookup returns CDR1 KGHSH and CDR2 LQKENI. The CDR3 DNA reads TGTGCCAGCTCACCCACTTCCGATATTTTCGAAGCTTTCTTT. Its translation is CASSPTSDIFEAFF.

The chain recombines TRBV12-5 with TRBJ2-7; 7 bases match TRBD1. In germline, CDR1 is LGHNT, CDR2 FRNRAP. This CDR3 is built from 17 residues. The V and J ends lost 1 base and 3 bases, in that order; junction bases with no gene match: 12. CDR3 loop: CASGLDQTGTDYYEQYF. CDR3 nucleotide sequence: TGTGCTAGTGGTTTGGACCAGACAGGGACCGACTACTACGAGCAGTACTTC. Filled out from reference TRBV12-5 and TRBJ2-7, the complete variable domain reads DARVTQTPRHKVTEMGQEVTMRCQPILGHNTVFWYRQTMMQGLELLAYFRNRAPLDDSGMPKDRFSAEMPDATLATLKIQPSEPRDSAVYFCASGLDQTGTDYYEQYFGPGTRLTVT.

The chain uses TRBV28 and TRBJ2-1; 7 nucleotides line up with TRBD1. Losses at the gene ends were 5 bases for V and 2 bases for J; bases not matched to a gene: 9. The germline CDR1 and CDR2 sequences are MDHEN and SYDVKM. The CDR3 consists of 16 residues. This chain's CDR3 is CASSHRGHRTYNEQFF. The DNA for the CDR3 is TGTGCCAGCAGTCATAGGGGGCATAGGACCTACAATGAGCAGTTCTTC.

This chain joins TRBV6-5 and TRBJ2-7; 8 nucleotides line up with TRBD1. V was pared by 0 bases and J by 2 bases, with 3 bases of the junction left unmatched. The CDR3 totals 15 residues. Germline lookup yields CDR1 MNHEY and CDR2 SVGAGI. Written as DNA, the CDR3 is TGTGCCAGCAGTTACTCAGAGACAGGGGCCTACGAGCAGTACTTC. This sequence encodes CASSYSETGAYEQYF.

This chain uses TRBV28 with TRBJ2-3; TRBD2 might be the D (5 bases). This CDR3 is 13 amino acids long. Germline CDR1 is MDHEN and CDR2 is SYDVKM. Trimming removed 3 bases at V and 4 bases at J, with 8 bases between. Here the CDR3 DNA reads TGTGCCAGCAGTTTGTCGGGGTCAGATACGCAGTATTTT. Its translation is CASSLSGSDTQYF.

This clone appeared a single time. The V gene is TRBV27, the J gene TRBJ2-3, with 10 bases matching TRBD2. CDR1 and CDR2 (germline): MNHEY, SMNVEV (reference sequence). With 5 bases clipped from V and 3 bases from J, the junction kept 5 bases outside the gene matches. The CDR3 contains 15 residues. The chain's CDR3 is CASSRLAGVTDTQYF. The CDR3 nucleotides read TGTGCCAGCAGTCGCCTAGCGGGAGTGACAGATACGCAGTATTTT.

This clone came up a few times. This sequence joins TRBV19 and TRBJ2-2; 14 bases fit TRBD2. After removal of 5 bases from V and 6 bases from J, the junction contained 5 bases not matched to a gene. Germline V gene data show CDR1 as LNHDA and CDR2 as SQIVND (reference sequence). The CDR3 runs 16 residues. The CDR3 here is CASSGGTSGSSGELFF. The CDR3 DNA follows: TGTGCCAGTAGTGGGGGGACTAGCGGGAGCTCCGGGGAGCTGTTTTTT.

This chain connects TRBV29-1 to TRBJ1-2, with D uncertain. V was clipped by 3 bases and J by 2 bases, with 10 bases between them. The length of the CDR3 is 13 residues. Germline CDR1 SQVTM, CDR2 ANQGSEA. CDR3 sequence (DNA): TGCAGCGTTGATGAGGGCCTGAACTATGGCTACACCTTC. Translation gives CSVDEGLNYGYTF.